The 31 T cell receptor beta chains below come from one sample, sequenced in a study of shared clonotypes between healthy human individuals. Assay used: immunoSEQ multiplex PCR; TCRdb lists only in-frame clones, some missing. The table shows fewer than 400,000 clones, with about 74% occurring only once. Sequencing input: memory CD4+ T cells sorted from blood. Documented subset: CD45RA-negative fraction. These receptors were collected from a man aged 30-40 years in good health.

The chain is built from TRBV10-2 and TRBJ2-2; 10 bases are a match to TRBD2. Germline V gene lookup returns CDR1 WSHSY and CDR2 SAAADI. V dropped 4 bases and J dropped 4; count of bases not matched to a gene: 3. This CDR3 region has 15 residues. The CDR3 DNA follows: TGCGCCAGCAGTGCCCTAGCGGGAGTCACCGGGGAGCTGTTTTTT. The encoded protein is CASSALAGVTGELFF.

The chain has TRBV27 and TRBJ1-4, with D possibly TRBD1 on 5 matching bases. V lost 6 bases to trimming and J lost 0 bases, with 11 bases between them. The germline gives CDR1 MNHEY, CDR2 SMNVEV (reference sequence). The CDR3 is 15 amino acids. The CDR3 protein is CASRPWGATNEKLFF. In DNA form, the CDR3 reads TGTGCCAGCAGACCATGGGGGGCAACTAATGAAAAACTGTTTTTT.

The rearrangement joins TRBV7-8 to TRBJ2-1, with 12 bases fitting TRBD2. This CDR3 comprises 17 residues. V lost 0 bases, J lost 1 base, and 1 base stayed unmatched. Germline V lookup: CDR1 SGHVS, CDR2 FQNEAQ. The CDR3 DNA is TGTGCCAGCAGCTTAGCAACTAGCGGGAGGTCCTACAATGAGCAGTTCTTC. Its translation is CASSLATSGRSYNEQFF.

The sample holds a few counts of this clone. Other nucleotide sequences in the sample specify the same CDR3. The V gene is TRBV7-9, the J gene TRBJ1-1; 7 bases are a match to TRBD1. V was clipped by 2 bases and J by 2 bases; unmatched bases: 2. The germline V gene encodes CDR1 SEHNR and CDR2 FQNEAQ (reference sequence). This CDR3 has 14 residues. CDR3 sequence: CASSLRQGNTEAFF. The CDR3, as DNA: TGTGCCAGCAGCTTACGACAGGGTAACACTGAAGCTTTCTTT.

The V and J genes are TRBV15 and TRBJ2-7, with 7 positions matching TRBD2. This CDR3 has 15 amino acids. Germline loops: CDR1 LNHNV, CDR2 YYDKDF (reference sequence). Losses at the gene ends were 1 base for V and 5 bases for J; bases not matched to a gene: 8. CDR3 sequence: CATSRGLGGSHEQYF. CDR3 bases: TGTGCCACCAGCAGAGGACTAGGCGGGAGCCACGAGCAGTACTTC.

This chain links TRBV4-1 with TRBJ2-7; 7 bases fit TRBD2. Per germline, CDR1 MGHRA and CDR2 YSYEKL. Trimming took 0 bases from V and 2 from J; bases not matched to a gene: 4. The CDR3 has 15 amino acids. The CDR3 DNA sequence: TGCGCCAGCAGCCAAGAAACGGGAGGCCCCTACGAGCAGTACTTC. It yields the protein CASSQETGGPYEQYF.

To note about this clone: One base separates it from a far larger clone, so it is likely a read error. This sequence joins TRBV5-4 and TRBJ2-5, with TRBD1 matching 8 bases. V trimming: 0 bases; J trimming: 4 bases; junction bases outside the gene matches: 2. Germline-derived CDR1 and CDR2 are SGHNT and YYREEE (reference sequence). The CDR3 runs 14 residues. CDR3: CASSLDRGIETQYF. The CDR3 nucleotides are TGTGCCAGCAGCTTGGACAGGGGGATAGAGACCCAGTACTTC. The whole variable domain, remainder taken from reference TRBV5-4 and TRBJ2-5, is ETGVTQSPTHLIKTRGQQVTLRCSSQSGHNTVSWYQQALGQGPQFIFQYYREEENGRGNFPPRFSGLQFPNYSSELNVNALELDDSALYLCASSLDRGIETQYFGPGTRLLVL.

This clone was counted many times. This CDR3 is CASSDNLINNEQFF. As DNA, the CDR3 is TGTGCCAGCAGCGACAACCTTATCAACAATGAGCAGTTCTTC. The chain has TRBV7-2 and TRBJ2-1; no reliable D call. Trimming stripped 5 bases from V and 5 bases from J, with 13 bases between. Per germline, CDR1 SGHTA and CDR2 FQGNSA. The CDR3 spans 14 residues.

Details on this clone: Additional DNA sequences in this sample encode the identical CDR3. The chain couples TRBV9 to TRBJ2-7, with TRBD1 identical over 8 bases. The ends lost 4 bases at V and 2 bases at J; junction bases unmatched: 5. Germline V gene data show CDR1 as SGDLS and CDR2 as YYNGEE. CDR3 length: 14 residues. CDR3 sequence reads: CASSPGQGAYEQYF. The CDR3 DNA reads TGTGCCAGCAGCCCCGGACAGGGTGCCTACGAGCAGTACTTC.

The rearrangement uses TRBV5-6 and TRBJ2-1, with no clear D. The V gene's germline CDR1 is SGHDT and CDR2 YYEEEE. The CDR3 totals 11 residues. The V end was cut by 5 bases, the J end by 3 bases, with 3 bases between. This CDR3 reads CASSYYNEQFF. CDR3 nucleotide sequence: TGTGCCAGCAGTTACTACAATGAGCAGTTCTTC.

The chain combines TRBV6-1 with TRBJ2-3; no reliable D call. The germline gives CDR1 MNHNS, CDR2 SASEGT. The CDR3 runs 13 residues. V was trimmed by 2 bases and J by 5 bases, leaving 8 bases between them. DNA of the CDR3: TGTGCCAGCAGTGAATTTCCTCAAGATACGCAGTATTTT. Amino acids: CASSEFPQDTQYF.

This clone showed up just a few times. The chain is built from TRBV5-1 and TRBJ1-1, with D perhaps matching TRBD1 (5 bases). CDR3 length equals 14 residues. Germline V lookup: CDR1 SGHRS, CDR2 YFSETQ. Trimming stripped 3 bases from V and 0 bases from J, with 9 bases between. CDR3 DNA sequence: TGCGCCAGCAGCTCCCAGACAGTGAACACTGAAGCTTTCTTT. Translated: CASSSQTVNTEAFF.

This clone was picked up one time. The rearrangement uses TRBV18 and TRBJ1-5, with a weak D call TRBD1 (6 bases). CDR1 and CDR2 from the germline V gene are KGHSH and LQKENI. The germline V and J ends were trimmed by 4 bases and 6 bases, with 19 bases remaining between them. The CDR3 contains 16 residues. DNA of the CDR3: TGTGCCAGCTCACTATATTCAGGGGCTGTCTCTCAGCCCCAGCATTTT. This translates into CASSLYSGAVSQPQHF. The full variable domain, in which reference TRBV18 and TRBJ1-5 provide the parts outside the CDR3, is NAGVMQNPRHLVRRRGQEARLRCSPMKGHSHVYWYRQLPEEGLKFMVYLQKENIIDESGMPKERFSAEFPKEGPSILRIQQVVRGDSAAYFCASSLYSGAVSQPQHFGDGTRLSIL.

This chain links TRBV28 with TRBJ1-1, with D possibly matching TRBD1 (6 bases). This CDR3 spans 15 amino acids. Germline V CDR1 and CDR2: MDHEN, SYDVKM. Trimming removed 6 bases at V and 5 bases at J, with 19 bases between. CDR3 sequence reads: CASSGRGVLWTEAFF. For the CDR3, the DNA is TGTGCCAGCAGCGGCAGGGGAGTATTGTGGACTGAAGCTTTCTTT.

The chain has TRBV19 and TRBJ2-1, with TRBD2 matching 10 bases. The CDR3 runs 14 residues. From germline, CDR1 is LNHDA and CDR2 SQIVND (reference sequence). V trimming: 6 bases; J trimming: 5 bases; junction bases outside the gene matches: 4. CDR3 in amino acids: CASRTSGINNEQFF. In DNA, the CDR3 is TGTGCCAGTAGAACTAGCGGGATAAACAATGAGCAGTTCTTC.

The count of this clone is one. This chain connects TRBV10-2 to TRBJ2-7; 9 bases line up with TRBD2. Germline trimming cut 6 bases from V and 1 base from J; bases unmatched to any gene: 7. The V gene's germline CDR1 is WSHSY and CDR2 SAAADI. There are 15 residues in the CDR3. The CDR3 coding sequence is TGCGCCAGCAGGGCCGGGACTAGCAGGTCCTACGAGCAGTACTTC. Amino acids: CASRAGTSRSYEQYF.

Points on this clone: A much larger clone differs from this one at a single base, so this may be a read error. The chain uses TRBV2 and TRBJ1-1; unclear D gene. Trimming removed 6 bases at V and 11 bases at J, with 19 bases between. Per the germline V gene, CDR1 is SNHLY and CDR2 is FYNNEI. The CDR3 consists of 13 residues. Here the CDR3 DNA reads TGTGCCAGCAGGCAAGATTCACAGAGGCCGGCTTTCTTT. Translation: CASRQDSQRPAFF. The variable domain in full, with the rest retrieved from reference TRBV2 and TRBJ1-1, is EPEVTQTPSHQVTQMGQEVILRCVPISNHLYFYWYRQILGQKVEFLVSFYNNEISEKSEIFDDQFSVERPDGSNFTLKIRSTKLEDSAMYFCASRQDSQRPAFFGQGTRLTVV.

The chain recombines TRBV18 with TRBJ2-1; 8 positions match TRBD1. The CDR3 is 15 amino acids. Germline V gives CDR1 KGHSH, CDR2 LQKENI. V shed 5 bases and J 0 bases; nucleotides not matched to a gene: 3. DNA for the CDR3: TGTGCCAGCTCAGGACAGGGTAACTCCTACAATGAGCAGTTCTTC. Translated: CASSGQGNSYNEQFF.

The chain carries TRBV5-4 and TRBJ2-4; weak D call: TRBD1 (8 bases). Germline loops: CDR1 SGHNT, CDR2 YYREEE (reference sequence). This CDR3 is 16 amino acids long. Deletions cut 2 bases from V and 0 bases from J, with 12 bases between. The CDR3 DNA reads TGTGCCAGCAGCTTAACAGGGGGGGGAGCCAAAAACATTCAGTACTTC. This encodes CASSLTGGGAKNIQYF.

This clone appeared many times. This sequence joins TRBV29-1 and TRBJ2-7; the match to TRBD1 covers 12 bases. Per the germline V gene, CDR1 is SQVTM and CDR2 is ANQGSEA. Losses at the gene ends were 4 bases for V and 0 bases for J; bases not matched to a gene: 10. CDR3 length equals 17 residues. The CDR3 spells CSVAGTGGTYFSYEQYF. The DNA for the CDR3 is TGCAGCGTTGCCGGGACAGGGGGCACGTACTTCTCCTACGAGCAGTACTTC.

In this sample, this clone turned up a few times. V is TRBV28 and J is TRBJ1-2, with TRBD1 identical over 7 bases. J lost 8 bases, V lost 5 bases, and 14 bases had no gene match. The germline V gene has CDR1 MDHEN and CDR2 SYDVKM. This CDR3 has 15 amino acids. CDR3 nucleotides: TGTGCCAGCAGTCCCCAAGCCGACAGGGTAGGAGGCTACACCTTC. This sequence encodes CASSPQADRVGGYTF.

This chain joins TRBV7-2 and TRBJ2-1, with D possibly TRBD2 on 6 matching bases. The CDR3 extends over 16 amino acids. Germline values: CDR1 SGHTA, CDR2 FQGNSA. V was clipped by 8 bases and J by 7 bases, with 24 bases between them. The chain's CDR3 is CASGPVGREQWNEQFF. The CDR3, as DNA: TGTGCCAGCGGTCCCGTGGGACGGGAGCAGTGGAATGAGCAGTTCTTC.

This chain joins TRBV5-1 and TRBJ2-3; no clear D gene. Looked up from germline, CDR1 is SGHRS and CDR2 is YFSETQ. The length of the CDR3 is 14 residues. Deletions cut 7 bases from V and 6 bases from J, with 18 bases between. The DNA of the CDR3 is TGCGCCAGCGGAAGGTCAGGAAGCATGGATACGCAGTATTTT. It encodes CASGRSGSMDTQYF. Drawing the rest from reference TRBV5-1 and TRBJ2-3, the complete variable domain is KAGVTQTPRYLIKTRGQQVTLSCSPISGHRSVSWYQQTPGQGLQFLFEYFSETQRNKGNFPGRFSGRQFSNSRSEMNVSTLELGDSALYLCASGRSGSMDTQYFGPGTRLTVL.

The chain has TRBV2 and TRBJ2-1, with TRBD1 matching over 7 bases. CDR1 is SNHLY, CDR2 FYNNEI, per germline. Trimming took 11 bases from V and 5 from J; bases not matched to a gene: 9. The CDR3 sequence is 13 residues long. For the CDR3, the DNA is TGTGCCGGGTGGGCAGGGGGAAACAATGAGCAGTTCTTC. As protein: CAGWAGGNNEQFF.

The V and J genes are TRBV30 and TRBJ2-1; 9 bases match TRBD1. The CDR3 runs to 16 residues. CDR1 is GTSNPN, CDR2 SVGIG, per germline (reference sequence). The V and J ends lost 3 bases and 6 bases, in that order; junction bases with no gene match: 12. The DNA for the CDR3 is TGTGCCTGGAGCTTCCGTGGGGGGACAGGGATCAATGAGCAGTTCTTC. Translation: CAWSFRGGTGINEQFF.

The chain joins TRBV18 to TRBJ2-7; the D gene could be TRBD1 or TRBD2 (5 bases each). Germline values: CDR1 KGHSH, CDR2 LQKENI. Deletions cut 6 bases from V and 2 bases from J, with 11 bases between. CDR3 length equals 13 residues. CDR3 sequence: CASSLPGPYEQYF. The CDR3 DNA is TGTGCCAGCTCGCTCCCGGGACCCTACGAGCAGTACTTC.

This chain connects TRBV10-3 to TRBJ2-1; D possibly matches TRBD1 or TRBD2 (5 bases each). The CDR3 contains 13 residues. Germline lookup yields CDR1 ENHRY and CDR2 SYGVKD. V lost 8 bases, J lost 5 bases, and 13 bases lay in between. CDR3 sequence (DNA): TGTGCCATCGAGGGGACGGTTAACAATGAGCAGTTCTTC. Translating it yields CAIEGTVNNEQFF.

The rearrangement links TRBV6-5 to TRBJ2-1; 9 nucleotides line up with TRBD2. J gave up 5 bases and V 2 bases, and 4 bases lay outside the gene matches. The CDR3 loop spans 15 amino acids. The germline V gene encodes CDR1 MNHEY and CDR2 SVGAGI. The CDR3 here is CASSYGLAGNNEQFF. The CDR3 coding sequence is TGTGCCAGCAGTTACGGGCTAGCGGGAAACAATGAGCAGTTCTTC.

The chain recombines TRBV7-8 with TRBJ2-1; weak D call: TRBD1 (6 bases). Germline V lookup: CDR1 SGHVS, CDR2 FQNEAQ. The CDR3 consists of 14 residues. V was shortened by 1 base and J by 4 bases, with 8 bases between the two germline ends. CDR3 loop: CASSLVGGYNEQFF. The CDR3 DNA reads TGTGCCAGCAGCTTAGTAGGGGGATACAATGAGCAGTTCTTC. Together with reference TRBV7-8 and TRBJ2-1, the CDR3 gives the full variable domain: GAGVSQSPRYKVAKRGQDVALRCDPISGHVSLFWYQQALGQGPEFLTYFQNEAQLDKSGLPSDRFFAERPEGSVSTLKIQRTQQEDSAVYLCASSLVGGYNEQFFGPGTRLTVL.

J is TRBJ2-7 and V is TRBV7-9; no reliable D call. CDR3 length: 13 residues. The germline gives CDR1 SEHNR, CDR2 FQNEAQ (reference sequence). The V end lost 4 bases, the J end lost 3 bases, and 10 bases lay between the germline ends. This chain's CDR3 is CASSSRVDYEQYF. The CDR3 DNA reads as TGTGCCAGCAGCTCTCGCGTGGACTACGAGCAGTACTTC.

This clone has only one observation. The chain carries TRBV4-3 and TRBJ2-5; either TRBD1 or TRBD2 may supply D (7 bases each). In germline, CDR1 is LGHNA, CDR2 YSLEER. The CDR3 contains 15 residues. The ends were cut back, 1 base at V and 5 bases at J, with 14 bases in the middle. This CDR3 reads CASSQGNRGGETQYF. In nucleotides, the CDR3 is TGCGCCAGCAGCCAAGGAAACAGGGGAGGGGAGACCCAGTACTTC.